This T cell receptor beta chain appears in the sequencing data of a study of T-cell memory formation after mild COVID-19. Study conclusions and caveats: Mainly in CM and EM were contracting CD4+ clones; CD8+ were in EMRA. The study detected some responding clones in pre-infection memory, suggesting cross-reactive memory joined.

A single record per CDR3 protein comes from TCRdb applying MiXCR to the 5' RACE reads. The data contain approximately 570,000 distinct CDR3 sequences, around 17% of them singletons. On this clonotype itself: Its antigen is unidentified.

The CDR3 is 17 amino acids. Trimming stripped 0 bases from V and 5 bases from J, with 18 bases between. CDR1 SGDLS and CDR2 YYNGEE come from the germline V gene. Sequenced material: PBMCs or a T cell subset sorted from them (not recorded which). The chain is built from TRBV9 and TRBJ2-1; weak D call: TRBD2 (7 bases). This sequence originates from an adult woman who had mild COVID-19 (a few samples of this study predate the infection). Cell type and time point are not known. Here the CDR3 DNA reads TGTGCCAGCAGCGTAGGCCCCCTTTGGGGGGGGCACAATGAGCAGTTCTTC. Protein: CASSVGPLWGGHNEQFF.